The rows below give T cell receptor beta chains drawn from one sample of a study of T cell clonotyping in hematopoietic cell transplantation. Sequenced by immunoSEQ multiplex PCR; TCRdb stores in-frame clones only, minus some. The sample has approximately 5,000 clones, about 80% seen once. The source was peripheral blood mononuclear cells, collected 100 days after allogeneic stem cell transplant. The source of these receptors is a male patient aged 55 to 70 who had an allogeneic stem cell transplant, so T cells may come from the graft donor. Some clones in this sample may be carry-over from other donors' samples. CDR3s include the opening cysteine and the closing phenylalanine or tryptophan. The D gene is left open where the match is weak. Not all rows give a size; the values are once, few, many and, for expanded clones, a class.

j_call	v_call	d_call	clone_size	cdr3_nt	cdr3_aa
TRBJ2-2	TRBV29-1	TRBD1	.	TGCAGCGTTGGTCCTCGACAGGGGGCCGGCACCGGGGAGCTGTTTTTT	CSVGPRQGAGTGELFF
TRBJ2-3	TRBV2	.	.	TGTGCCAGCAGTGACCGGGGGCCTAGAAGCACAGATACGCAGTATTTT	CASSDRGPRSTDTQYF
TRBJ2-7	TRBV20-1	.	.	TGCAGTGCGAGTCAGCTTGAGCAGTACTTC	CSASQLEQYF
TRBJ2-3	TRBV6-6	.	.	TGTGCCAGCAGTTACATAGGGTTCACAGATACGCAGTATTTT	CASSYIGFTDTQYF
TRBJ1-6	TRBV5-6	.	.	TGTGCCAGCAGCTTGGTCGGGATCGGGTCAATACCACCCCTCCACTTT	CASSLVGIGSIPPLHF
TRBJ1-5	TRBV5-5	TRBD1	.	TGTGCCAGCAGCCCCTACCCGGGACAGGGGGCGGACAATCAGCCCCAGCATTTT	CASSPYPGQGADNQPQHF
TRBJ2-7	TRBV6-4	TRBD1	.	TGTGCCAGCAGTGACCTTCGGGCTTGGGGGACAGCCTCTGCCTACGAGCAGTACTTC	CASSDLRAWGTASAYEQYF
TRBJ2-3	TRBV19	.	.	TGTGCCAGTAGTCGGACTTCAGATACGCAGTATTTT	CASSRTSDTQYF
TRBJ2-7	TRBV7-8	.	.	TGTGCCAGCAGCTCCCAACGGGGCTACGAGCAGTACTTC	CASSSQRGYEQYF
TRBJ2-7	TRBV5-4	TRBD2	.	TGTGCCAGCAGCTTGTTGCGGGAGCCCTACGAGCAGTACTTC	CASSLLREPYEQYF
TRBJ1-3	TRBV7-2	.	.	TGTGCCAGCAGCTTGACACTGTCGTCCTCTGGAAACACCATATATTTT	CASSLTLSSSGNTIYF
TRBJ2-5	TRBV7-7	TRBD1	.	TGTGCTAGCAGCACCGGGACAGGGAAAGAGACCCAGTACTTC	CASSTGTGKETQYF
TRBJ2-2	TRBV25-1	TRBD1	.	TGTGCCAGCAGTGAGGGGACAGGGGACACCGGGGAGCTGTTTTTT	CASSEGTGDTGELFF
TRBJ2-7	TRBV4-1	.	.	TGCGCCAGCAGCCAAGATCCCTCGGGGGCGACGGTCGAGCAGTACTTC	CASSQDPSGATVEQYF
TRBJ2-7	TRBV5-1	.	.	TGCGCCAGCAGCTTAACCGAGGACAGTTACGAGCAGTACTTC	CASSLTEDSYEQYF
TRBJ2-5	TRBV29-1	.	.	TGCAGCGTTGGGGCGACAGTTAGCGAGACCCAGTACTTC	CSVGATVSETQYF
TRBJ1-3	TRBV30	.	.	TGTGCCTGGAGGGACCCGGGACTAACCGGGGGCACCATATATTTT	CAWRDPGLTGGTIYF
TRBJ2-3	TRBV19	TRBD1	.	TGTGCCAGTAGTATAGGGATCACAGGGGGTACAGATACGCAGTATTTT	CASSIGITGGTDTQYF
TRBJ1-4	TRBV2	.	.	TGTGCCAGGGGTAGCAGGGGAAGCAATGAAAAACTGTTTTTT	CARGSRGSNEKLFF
TRBJ2-7	TRBV27	.	.	TGTGCCAGCAGTTTATACCCGGTCCCCCACGAGCAGTACTTC	CASSLYPVPHEQYF
TRBJ1-2	TRBV6-5	TRBD1	.	TGTGCCAGCAAACCAGGGGGTGACTATGGCTACACCTTC	CASKPGGDYGYTF
TRBJ2-7	TRBV4-1	TRBD2	.	TGCGCCAGCAGCCAAGGACTAGCGGGAGAAGGCTCCTACGAGCAGTACTTC	CASSQGLAGEGSYEQYF
TRBJ2-7	TRBV6-6	TRBD1	.	TGTGCCAGTAAAACCGGGACAGGGGGAGCCTACGAGCAGTACTTC	CASKTGTGGAYEQYF
TRBJ2-7	TRBV15	TRBD1	medium-sized	TGTGCCACCAGCAGAGGACAGGGTGGCCGCGAGCAGTACTTC	CATSRGQGGREQYF
TRBJ2-3	TRBV28	TRBD2	few	TGTGCCAGCAGCTCTGGGACTAGCGGGAGAATGTCAGATACGCAGTATTTT	CASSSGTSGRMSDTQYF
TRBJ2-1	TRBV9	TRBD1	.	TGTGCCAGCAGCGTCGGGACAGGGACTGAGCAGTTCTTC	CASSVGTGTEQFF
TRBJ2-5	TRBV6-6	.	few	TGTGCCAGCAGTTACAGGGGCCAAGAGACCCAGTACTTC	CASSYRGQETQYF
TRBJ2-1	TRBV9	TRBD1	.	TGTGCCAGCAGCACCTCGGGACAGAACAATGAGCAGTTCTTC	CASSTSGQNNEQFF
TRBJ1-2	TRBV7-9	TRBD1	.	TGTGCCAGCAGCACGACCGGGACAGCTTATGGCTACACCTTC	CASSTTGTAYGYTF
TRBJ2-7	TRBV5-1	TRBD1	once	TGCGCCAGCAGCTTGTGGGCGGGACAGGGTGGCGAGCAGTACTTC	CASSLWAGQGGEQYF
TRBJ1-4	TRBV19	.	few	TGTGCCGTAGGAAAGGCTAATGAAAAACTGTTTTTT	CAVGKANEKLFF
TRBJ1-6	TRBV2	TRBD1	.	TGTGCCAGCAGTCTAGGGACAGGGGGCAATTCACCCCTCCACTTT	CASSLGTGGNSPLHF
TRBJ1-5	TRBV2	.	.	TGTGCCAGCAGTGAATACAGCAATCAGCCCCAGCATTTT	CASSEYSNQPQHF
TRBJ2-7	TRBV5-3	.	.	TGTGCCAGTCAGCCCAGGGACCTCCGGGACGAGCAGTACTTC	CASQPRDLRDEQYF
TRBJ2-1	TRBV7-9	.	.	TGTGCCAGCCACGGGCCAATATCCAATGAGCAGTTCTTC	CASHGPISNEQFF
TRBJ2-7	TRBV10-2	TRBD2	.	TGCGCCAGCAGTGAAGCGGGAGTTTGGGAGCAGTACTTC	CASSEAGVWEQYF
TRBJ2-2	TRBV10-3	TRBD1	.	TGTGCCATCAGTGACGAGGGGGCGCAGGTATCCGGGGAGCTGTTTTTT	CAISDEGAQVSGELFF
TRBJ2-1	TRBV19	.	.	TGTGCCAGTAATGACCGGGACCTGGCGTACAATGAGCAGTTCTTC	CASNDRDLAYNEQFF
TRBJ1-2	TRBV6-5	.	.	TGTGCCAGCAGTTTAACCGGGACGGCCTTAAACTATGGCTACACCTTC	CASSLTGTALNYGYTF
TRBJ1-1	TRBV6-5	.	.	TGTGCCAGTGGGCCAGGGATCGCTTTCTTT	CASGPGIAFF
TRBJ1-1	TRBV6-1	TRBD1	.	TGTGCCAGCAGTGCGGATCCGGGACAGGGAATCGGGGACACTGAAGCTTTCTTT	CASSADPGQGIGDTEAFF
TRBJ1-5	TRBV19	.	.	TGTGCCAGTAGTATTCCGGGTGGTGGCAATCAGCCCCAGCATTTT	CASSIPGGGNQPQHF
TRBJ2-3	TRBV6-1	.	once	TGTGCCAGCAGTGCCTCAGATACGCAGTATTTT	CASSASDTQYF
TRBJ2-5	TRBV28	.	few	TGTGCCAGCAGCTTCGTACAGGGAGGCGGGACCCAGTACTTC	CASSFVQGGGTQYF
TRBJ2-3	TRBV27	TRBD2	few	TGTGCCAGCAGGGTCGGGACTAGACGGTTGGATACGCAGTATTTT	CASRVGTRRLDTQYF